Given below is one TCR beta chain in context. CDR3 size: 14 residues. J gave up 3 bases and V 6 bases, and 4 bases lay outside the gene matches. Germline lookup yields CDR1 ENHRY and CDR2 SYGVKD. The data belong to a study of T cell changes during pregnancy in multiple sclerosis. Sequencing used immunoSEQ multiplex PCR; TCRdb keeps in-frame clones, though not all of them. The sample holds around 66,000 clones, about nine tenths seen once. The TCR was taken from a female donor in good health, enrolled as a control in a pregnancy study. J is TRBJ2-5 and V is TRBV10-3; 10 positions match TRBD1. The sequences come from peripheral blood, collected in the third trimester of pregnancy. CDR3 in DNA: TGTGCCATCAGCGCCGGGACAGGGGAAGAGACCCAGTACTTC. It specifies CAISAGTGEETQYF.